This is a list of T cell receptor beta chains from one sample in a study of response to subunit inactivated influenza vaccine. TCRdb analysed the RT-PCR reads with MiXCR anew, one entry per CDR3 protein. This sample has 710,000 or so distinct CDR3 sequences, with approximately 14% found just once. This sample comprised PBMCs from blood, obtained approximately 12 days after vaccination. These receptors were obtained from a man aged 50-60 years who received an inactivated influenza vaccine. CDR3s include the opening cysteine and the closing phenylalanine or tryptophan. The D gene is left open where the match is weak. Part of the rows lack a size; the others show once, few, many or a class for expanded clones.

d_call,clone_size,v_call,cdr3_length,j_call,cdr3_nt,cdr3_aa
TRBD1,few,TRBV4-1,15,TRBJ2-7,TGCGCCAGCAGCCGGTCCCGGGACAGTTCCTACGAGCAGTACTTC,CASSRSRDSSYEQYF
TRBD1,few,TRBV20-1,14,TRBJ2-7,TGCAGTGCTAGGAATCTGCAGGGGGCCTACGAGCAGTACTTC,CSARNLQGAYEQYF
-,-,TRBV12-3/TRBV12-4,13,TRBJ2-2,TGTGCCAGCAGCCGCCCCGCTCCCGGGGAGCTGTTTTTT,CASSRPAPGELFF
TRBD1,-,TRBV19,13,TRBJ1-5,TGTGCCAGTAGTGGGACAGGATATCAGCCCCAGCATTTT,CASSGTGYQPQHF
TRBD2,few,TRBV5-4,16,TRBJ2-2,TGTGCCAGCAGCTCGACTAGCGGGACTCTCACCGGGGAGCTGTTTTTT,CASSSTSGTLTGELFF
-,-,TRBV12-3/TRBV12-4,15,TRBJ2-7,TGTGCCAGCAGTCTCACCCAAGGCCCAGTCTACGAGCAGTACTTC,CASSLTQGPVYEQYF
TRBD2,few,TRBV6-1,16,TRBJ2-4,TGTGCCAGCGGGCAGGTGGGGGGGGGAGGCAAAAACATTCAGTACTTC,CASGQVGGGGKNIQYF
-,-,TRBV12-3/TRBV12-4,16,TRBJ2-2,TGTGCCAGCACCGATAGACCGCTTGCGGGAACCGGGGAGCTGTTTTTT,CASTDRPLAGTGELFF
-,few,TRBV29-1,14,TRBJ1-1,TGCAGCGTCCGGGGAGTCCGGCGGGGCACTGAAGCTTTCTTT,CSVRGVRRGTEAFF
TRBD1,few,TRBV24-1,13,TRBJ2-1,TGTGCCACCAGTGGGGTCAGGGGGTTTGAGCAGTTCTTC,CATSGVRGFEQFF
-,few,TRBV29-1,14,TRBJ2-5,TGCAGCGCCCGTGCTCGGGCCCTCCAAGAGACCCAGTACTTC,CSARARALQETQYF
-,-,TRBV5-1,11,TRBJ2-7,TGCGCCAGCAGTGGGGGGATTGTGCAGTACTTC,CASSGGIVQYF
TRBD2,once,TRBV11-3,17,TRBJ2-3,TGTGCCAGCAGCACGGGGACTAGCGGGACTAGCACAGATACGCAGTATTTT,CASSTGTSGTSTDTQYF
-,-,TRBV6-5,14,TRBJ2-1,TGTGCCAGCAGTTACTCACCAACTTGGAATGAGCAGTTCTTC,CASSYSPTWNEQFF
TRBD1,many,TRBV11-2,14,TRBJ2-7,TGTGCCAGCAGCTTAGGAGTGACAGGGGACGAGCAGTACTTC,CASSLGVTGDEQYF
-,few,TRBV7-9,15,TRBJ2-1,TGTGCCAGCAGTCTCTCCGGGACCTTCTACAATGAGCAGTTCTTC,CASSLSGTFYNEQFF
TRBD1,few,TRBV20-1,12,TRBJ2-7,TGCAGTGAGGCCGGGACAGGGGACGAGCAGTACTTC,CSEAGTGDEQYF
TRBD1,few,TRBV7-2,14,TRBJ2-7,TGTGCCAGCAGCCCTATGGGACAGGGCTACGAGCAGTACTTC,CASSPMGQGYEQYF
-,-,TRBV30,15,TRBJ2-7,TGTGCCTGGAGTGTACCTGGGGGAAGGTCCTACGAGCAGTACTTC,CAWSVPGGRSYEQYF
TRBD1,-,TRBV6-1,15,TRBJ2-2,TGTGCCAGCAGTGGGACAGGGTTGGGCACCGGGGAGCTGTTTTTT,CASSGTGLGTGELFF
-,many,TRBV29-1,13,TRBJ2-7,TGCAGCGTTGAAGGTAGGAGGAAGAACGAGCAGTACTTC,CSVEGRRKNEQYF
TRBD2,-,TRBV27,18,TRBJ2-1,TGTGCCAGCAGTTTATATAGGCCGATGTTGGCGGGGGGGAATGAGCAGTTCTTC,CASSLYRPMLAGGNEQFF
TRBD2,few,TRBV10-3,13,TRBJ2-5,TGTGCCATCAGTGAAACTAGCGTGGAGACCCAGTACTTC,CAISETSVETQYF
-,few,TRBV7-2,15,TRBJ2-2,TGTGCCAGCAGCTCAGACAGACGATACACCGGGGAGCTGTTTTTT,CASSSDRRYTGELFF
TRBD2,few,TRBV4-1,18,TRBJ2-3,TGCGCCAGCAGCCAGGGGACTTTAGCGGGTTTTAGCACAGATACGCAGTATTTT,CASSQGTLAGFSTDTQYF
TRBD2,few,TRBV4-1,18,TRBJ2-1,TGCGCCAGCAGCCAAGCTCATAGCGGGGGGCCCTCCTACAATGAGCAGTTCTTC,CASSQAHSGGPSYNEQFF
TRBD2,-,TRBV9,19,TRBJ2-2,TGTGCCAGCAGCGTAGCTACTTCGGGACTAGCGGGGAACACCGGGGAGCTGTTTTTT,CASSVATSGLAGNTGELFF
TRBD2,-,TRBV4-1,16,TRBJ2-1,TGCGCCAGCAGCCAAGACTTCCCGGGACTAGGGGATGAGCAGTTCTTC,CASSQDFPGLGDEQFF
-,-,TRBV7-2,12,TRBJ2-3,TGTGCCAGCAATTACAACACAGATACGCAGTATTTT,CASNYNTDTQYF
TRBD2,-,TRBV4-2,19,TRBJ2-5,TGTGCCAGCAGCCAAGGACTAGCGGGAGGGCCATTCGGCCAAGAGACCCAGTACTTC,CASSQGLAGGPFGQETQYF
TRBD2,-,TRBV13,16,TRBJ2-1,TGTGCCAGCAGCTCCGAAGGACTAGCGGGAGCAGATGAGCAGTTCTTC,CASSSEGLAGADEQFF